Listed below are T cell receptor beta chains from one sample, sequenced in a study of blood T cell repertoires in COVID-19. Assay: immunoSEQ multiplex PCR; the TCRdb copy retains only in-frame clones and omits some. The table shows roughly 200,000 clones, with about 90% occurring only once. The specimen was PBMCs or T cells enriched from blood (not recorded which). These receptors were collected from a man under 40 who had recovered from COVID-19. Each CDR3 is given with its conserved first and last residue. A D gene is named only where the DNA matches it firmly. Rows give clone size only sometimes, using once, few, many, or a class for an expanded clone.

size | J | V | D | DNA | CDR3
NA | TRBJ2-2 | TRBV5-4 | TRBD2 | TGTGCCAGCAGCTTCTGGCTAGCGGGGGGGCCAACCGGGGAGCTGTTTTTT | CASSFWLAGGPTGELFF
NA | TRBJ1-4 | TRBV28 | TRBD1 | TGTGCCAGCAGTGCGGACAGGGGATATAGTGAAAAACTGTTTTTT | CASSADRGYSEKLFF
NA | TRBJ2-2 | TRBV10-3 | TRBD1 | TGTGCCATCAGATCAGGGGGCGGGGAGCTGTTTTTT | CAIRSGGGELFF
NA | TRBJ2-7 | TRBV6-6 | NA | TGTGCCAGCAGCCGGGGGACAGCCTACGAGCAGTACTTC | CASSRGTAYEQYF
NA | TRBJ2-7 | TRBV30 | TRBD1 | TGTGCCTGGAGTCCCGGGACAGGGGCCTACGAGCAGTACTTC | CAWSPGTGAYEQYF
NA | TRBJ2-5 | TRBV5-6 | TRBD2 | TGTGCCAGCAGCCGGGGTTTAATAGCGGGGGGCCAGTCCCAAGAGACCCAGTACTTC | CASSRGLIAGGQSQETQYF
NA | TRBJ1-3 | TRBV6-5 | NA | TGTGCCAGCAGAAGACAGGATTCTGGAAACACCATATATTTT | CASRRQDSGNTIYF
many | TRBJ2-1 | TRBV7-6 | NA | TGTGCCAGCAGCTTAGCTAAAGGCCAGGGCAATGAGCAGTTCTTC | CASSLAKGQGNEQFF
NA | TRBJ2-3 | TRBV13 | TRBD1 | TGTGCCAGCAGCCTTCGACAGGGGATTAGCACAGATACGCAGTATTTT | CASSLRQGISTDTQYF
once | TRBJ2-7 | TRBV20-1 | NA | TGCAGTGCCCTGTACGAGCAGTACTTC | CSALYEQYF
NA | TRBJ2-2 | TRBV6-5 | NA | TGTGCCAGCAGTTACTCGACAGCTACGAACACCGGGGAGCTGTTTTTT | CASSYSTATNTGELFF
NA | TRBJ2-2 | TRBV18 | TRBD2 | TGTGCCAGCTCACCCGGGACTAGCGGGGGGCCGGTCCGGGAGCTGTTTTTT | CASSPGTSGGPVRELFF
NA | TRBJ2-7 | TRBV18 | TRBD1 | TGTGCCAGCTCAACATTACAGGGGCGCGAGCAGTACTTC | CASSTLQGREQYF
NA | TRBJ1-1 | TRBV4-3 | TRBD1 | TGCGCCAGCAGCCAGGACAGGGCCGGGGCCACTGAAGCTTTCTTT | CASSQDRAGATEAFF
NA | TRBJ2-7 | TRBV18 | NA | TGTGCCAGCTCACACTCAGGGGGGACTCTCCGCGAGCAGTACTTC | CASSHSGGTLREQYF
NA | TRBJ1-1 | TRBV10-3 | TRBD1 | TGTGCCATCAGTGGGACGGACAGGGGAACCACTGAAGCTTTCTTT | CAISGTDRGTTEAFF
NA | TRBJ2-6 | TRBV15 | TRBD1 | TGTGCCACCAGCAGATATCGGACAGGGGGCGCTGGGGCCAACGTCCTGACTTTC | CATSRYRTGGAGANVLTF
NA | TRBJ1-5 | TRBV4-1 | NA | TGCGCCAGCAGCCACCCGGACAGACCCAATCAGCCCCAGCATTTT | CASSHPDRPNQPQHF
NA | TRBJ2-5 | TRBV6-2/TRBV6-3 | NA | TGTGCCAGCAGTCGGAGGACAGATGAGACCCAGTACTTC | CASSRRTDETQYF
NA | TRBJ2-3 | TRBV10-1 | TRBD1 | TGCGCCAGCAGTGGGGACAGGCCATTCACAGATACGCAGTATTTT | CASSGDRPFTDTQYF
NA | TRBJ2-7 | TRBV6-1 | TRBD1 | TGTGCCAGCAGTGAAGAAAGGGACAGGAGTTTCTTC | CASSEERDRSFF
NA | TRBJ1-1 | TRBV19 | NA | TGTGCCAGTAGTATCGGGAGAACGAACACTGAAGCTTTCTTT | CASSIGRTNTEAFF
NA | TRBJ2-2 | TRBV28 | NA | TGTGCCAGCAGTTTAGGACTGAAGACCGGGGAGCTGTTTTTT | CASSLGLKTGELFF
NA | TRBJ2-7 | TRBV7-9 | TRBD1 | TGTGCCAGCAGCAACCGGGACAGGGGCTTTTACGAGCAGTACTTC | CASSNRDRGFYEQYF
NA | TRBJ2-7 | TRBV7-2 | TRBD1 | TGTGCCAGCAACTTAAGGGGACAGGGAAACCACGAGCAGTACTTC | CASNLRGQGNHEQYF
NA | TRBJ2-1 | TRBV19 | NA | TGTGCCAGTAGTATATATCTGGGGAGCGCCTACAATGAGCAGTTCTTC | CASSIYLGSAYNEQFF
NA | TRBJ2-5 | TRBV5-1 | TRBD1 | TGCGCCAGCAGCCCGACAGGGCTCCAAGAGACCCAGTACTTC | CASSPTGLQETQYF
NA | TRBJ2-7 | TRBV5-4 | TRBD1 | TGTGCCAGCAGCTTCGGGGACAGCCAGTCCTACGAGCAGTACTTC | CASSFGDSQSYEQYF
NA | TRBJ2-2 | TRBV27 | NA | TGTGCCAGCAGCAACAGGGCCGGGGAGCTGTTTTTT | CASSNRAGELFF
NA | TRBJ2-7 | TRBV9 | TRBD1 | TGTGCCAGCAGCCCGAGACAGGGAATGACATCCTACGAGCAGTACTTC | CASSPRQGMTSYEQYF
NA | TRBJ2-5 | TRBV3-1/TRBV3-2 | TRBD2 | TGTGCCAGCAGCCAAGATGGGACTAGCGGGTTAAAAGAGACCCAGTACTTC | CASSQDGTSGLKETQYF
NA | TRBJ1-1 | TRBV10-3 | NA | TGTGCCATCAGAACCTCGGGCACTGAAGCTTTCTTT | CAIRTSGTEAFF
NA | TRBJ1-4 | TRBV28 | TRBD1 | TGTGCCAGCAGTATACAGGGGCTGGCTAATGAAAAACTGTTTTTT | CASSIQGLANEKLFF
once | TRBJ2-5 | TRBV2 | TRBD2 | TGTGCCAGCAGTCGGGGGGAAGGGGAGACCCAGTACTTC | CASSRGEGETQYF
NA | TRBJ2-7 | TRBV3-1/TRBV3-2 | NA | TGTGCCAGCAGCCAAAGTCACTCAGGATACCCGAGCTCCTACGAGCAGTACTTC | CASSQSHSGYPSSYEQYF
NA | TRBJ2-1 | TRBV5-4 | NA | TGTGCCAGCAGCTCGGGACTCACCTACAATGAGCAGTTCTTC | CASSSGLTYNEQFF
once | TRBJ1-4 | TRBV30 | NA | TGTGCCTGGAGTGTACCCCGGACAGCTTCTAATGAAAAACTGTTTTTT | CAWSVPRTASNEKLFF
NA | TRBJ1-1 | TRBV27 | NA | TGTGCCAGCAGTTTGGCCAGTGTGAACACTGAAGCTTTCTTT | CASSLASVNTEAFF
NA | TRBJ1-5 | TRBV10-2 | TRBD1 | TGCGCCAGCAGTGACAGGGGGCTCGATCAGCCCCAGCATTTT | CASSDRGLDQPQHF
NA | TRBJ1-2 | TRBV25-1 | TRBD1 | TGTGCCAGCAGGGGACAGGGGGGGAACTATGGCTACACCTTC | CASRGQGGNYGYTF
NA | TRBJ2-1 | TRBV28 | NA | TGTGCCAGCAGTCTCGCTTTTCCTAGGGGCGAGCAGTTCTTC | CASSLAFPRGEQFF
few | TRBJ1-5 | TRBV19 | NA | TGTGCCAGTAGTATCCCCCTTAATCAGCCCCAGCATTTT | CASSIPLNQPQHF
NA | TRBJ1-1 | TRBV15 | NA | TGTGCCACCAGCCCTCCAGGGGCGAACACTGAAGCTTTCTTT | CATSPPGANTEAFF
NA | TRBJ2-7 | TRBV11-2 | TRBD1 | TGTGCCAGCAGCTTCGGACAGGCCTACGAGCAGTACTTC | CASSFGQAYEQYF
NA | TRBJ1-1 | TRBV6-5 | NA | TGTGCCAGCAGTTATGGTACAGGTGGGAACACTGAAGCTTTCTTT | CASSYGTGGNTEAFF
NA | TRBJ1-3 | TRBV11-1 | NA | TGTGCCAGCAGCTCGACAGAACGGGGAAACACCATATATTTT | CASSSTERGNTIYF
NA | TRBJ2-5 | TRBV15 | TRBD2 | TGTGCCACCAGCAGAGATACCCCAAGTGGGAGGGCCGGGGAGACCCAGTACTTC | CATSRDTPSGRAGETQYF
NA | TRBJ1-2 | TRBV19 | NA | TGTGCCAGTAGTATTAAGGCGACAGTGCTCTATGGCTACACCTTC | CASSIKATVLYGYTF
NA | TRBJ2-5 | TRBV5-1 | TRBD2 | TGCGCCAGCAGCGATACAATAGCGGGAGGGCCTAAGACCCAGTACTTC | CASSDTIAGGPKTQYF
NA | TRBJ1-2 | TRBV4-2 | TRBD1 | TGTGCCAGCAGCCAAGAGGTAGGGACAGGTTATGGCTACACCTTC | CASSQEVGTGYGYTF